This is a list of T cell receptor beta chains from one sample in a study of blood T cell repertoires in COVID-19. TCRdb's table, derived via immunoSEQ multiplex PCR, lists solely in-frame clones and lacks some. The sample shows around 370,000 clones, almost 90% of them seen only once. Material: peripheral blood. The receptors come from a woman in her 70s with COVID-19, enrolled during active disease. The CDR3 runs from the conserved cysteine through the conserved F or W. The D gene is left open where the match is weak. Size values are once, few and many counts, or a class for expanded clones, and some rows have none.

V gene	D gene	J gene	clone size	CDR3 protein	CDR3 DNA
TRBV11-2	NA	TRBJ2-5	NA	CASSLVGVGQPRETQYF	TGTGCCAGCAGCTTAGTAGGGGTGGGTCAGCCACGGGAGACCCAGTACTTC
TRBV27	NA	TRBJ1-5	NA	CASSTLGSRGNQPQHF	TGTGCCAGCAGTACCCTCGGGTCCCGAGGTAATCAGCCCCAGCATTTT
TRBV5-4	NA	TRBJ1-2	NA	CASSPQGGGHYGYTF	TGTGCCAGCAGCCCTCAGGGAGGCGGGCACTATGGCTACACCTTC
TRBV28	TRBD1	TRBJ1-2	once	CASSSTGTGDYGYTF	TGTGCCAGCAGTTCTACCGGGACAGGTGACTATGGCTACACCTTC
TRBV24-1	TRBD1	TRBJ2-7	NA	CATSDPRDRGDYEQYF	TGTGCCACCAGTGATCCCCGGGACAGGGGGGACTACGAGCAGTACTTC
TRBV9	TRBD1	TRBJ1-5	NA	CASSSTGENPQHF	TGTGCCAGCAGCTCGACAGGGGAAAATCCCCAGCATTTT
TRBV5-4	NA	TRBJ1-1	NA	CASSLWGAEAFF	TGTGCCAGCAGCTTGTGGGGGGCTGAAGCTTTCTTT
TRBV19	NA	TRBJ2-3	NA	CASSIGGDTQYF	TGTGCCAGTAGTATAGGCGGGGATACGCAGTATTTT
TRBV7-9	NA	TRBJ1-6	few	CASSLGDSPLHF	TGTGCCAGCAGCTTAGGAGATTCACCCCTCCACTTT
TRBV11-2	TRBD1	TRBJ2-1	NA	CASSLSRGQGYNEQFF	TGTGCCAGCAGCTTAAGCAGGGGGCAGGGCTACAATGAGCAGTTCTTC
TRBV5-1	TRBD2	TRBJ2-5	NA	CASSLGTSIETQYF	TGCGCCAGCAGCTTGGGGACTAGCATAGAGACCCAGTACTTC
TRBV18	NA	TRBJ1-1	NA	CASSPTGGESEAFF	TGTGCCAGCTCCCCGACAGGTGGGGAATCTGAAGCTTTCTTT
TRBV5-8	NA	TRBJ1-2	NA	CASSLEAYGYTF	TGTGCCAGCAGCTTGGAAGCGTATGGCTACACCTTC
TRBV13	TRBD2	TRBJ2-5	NA	CASSPRGSGTQETQYF	TGTGCCAGCAGCCCCCGGGGTAGCGGGACCCAAGAGACCCAGTACTTC
TRBV7-3	TRBD1	TRBJ1-2	many	CASSYGQGYGYTF	TGTGCCAGCAGCTACGGACAGGGCTATGGCTACACCTTC
TRBV6-5	NA	TRBJ1-1	NA	CASSYSEGVNTEAFF	TGTGCCAGCAGTTACTCTGAGGGCGTGAACACTGAAGCTTTCTTT
TRBV18	NA	TRBJ1-6	NA	CASSPSPIYNSPLHF	TGTGCCAGCTCACCATCCCCAATCTATAATTCACCCCTCCACTTT
TRBV4-2	TRBD2	TRBJ2-5	NA	CASSQDMSGGPRETQYF	TGTGCCAGCAGCCAAGATATGTCGGGGGGACCACGGGAGACCCAGTACTTC
TRBV28	TRBD2	TRBJ2-5	NA	CASSFGLAGRSETQYF	TGTGCCAGCAGTTTTGGCCTAGCGGGACGTTCGGAGACCCAGTACTTC
TRBV15	TRBD2	TRBJ2-4	once	CATGAGGEGKNIQYF	TGTGCCACCGGTGCCGGGGGGGAGGGCAAAAACATTCAGTACTTC
TRBV20-1	TRBD1	TRBJ1-1	NA	CSVTTGGEAFF	TGCAGTGTTACTACAGGGGGAGAAGCTTTCTTT
TRBV7-9	NA	TRBJ2-5	NA	CASSLAEETQYF	TGTGCCAGCAGCTTAGCCGAAGAGACCCAGTACTTC
TRBV29-1	NA	TRBJ2-3	few	CSVEDRGDTQYF	TGCAGCGTTGAAGATAGGGGAGATACGCAGTATTTT
TRBV7-8	TRBD2	TRBJ2-1	NA	CASRGTSAYNEQFF	TGTGCCAGCAGAGGGACTAGCGCTTACAATGAGCAGTTCTTC
TRBV24-1	NA	TRBJ1-5	few	CATSDPREGRGQPQHF	TGTGCCACCAGTGACCCGAGGGAAGGGCGAGGTCAGCCCCAGCATTTT
TRBV6-5	NA	TRBJ1-5	NA	CASREDPSSNQPQHF	TGTGCCAGCAGGGAGGACCCTTCTAGCAATCAGCCCCAGCATTTT
TRBV2	NA	TRBJ1-2	NA	CASVYMGTLTHYTF	TGTGCCAGCGTTTACATGGGGACACTCACACACTACACCTTC
TRBV24-1	TRBD1	TRBJ1-5	few	CATSDGTAGINQPQHF	TGTGCCACCAGTGACGGGACAGCTGGCATTAATCAGCCCCAGCATTTT
TRBV18	TRBD1	TRBJ2-1	once	CASSLGTGRFF	TGTGCCAGCTCACTCGGGACAGGGCGGTTCTTC
TRBV21-1	NA	TRBJ2-1	NA	CASRRTGWDNEQFF	TGTGCCAGCAGGCGGACAGGGTGGGACAATGAGCAGTTCTTC
TRBV28	NA	TRBJ1-4	NA	CASSLSSLDSIYEKLFF	TGTGCCAGCAGTTTATCCTCCCTGGACAGTATTTATGAAAAACTGTTTTTT
TRBV30	TRBD1	TRBJ1-2	few	CASRGSAYTF	TGTGCCTCCAGGGGGTCCGCCTACACCTTC
TRBV6-5	NA	TRBJ1-1	NA	CASRAYLGGGTEAFF	TGTGCCAGCAGGGCGTACCTGGGAGGGGGCACTGAAGCTTTCTTT
TRBV7-2	NA	TRBJ1-2	few	CASSLDPEPNYGYTF	TGTGCCAGCAGCTTAGATCCAGAACCAAACTATGGCTACACCTTC
TRBV10-3	TRBD1	TRBJ1-1	NA	CAITGQGNTEAFF	TGTGCCATCACGGGACAGGGTAACACTGAAGCTTTCTTT
TRBV5-1	TRBD1	TRBJ2-7	once	CASSRGQGSSYEQYF	TGCGCCAGCAGCCGAGGACAGGGAAGCTCCTACGAGCAGTACTTC
TRBV5-1	NA	TRBJ1-1	NA	CASSPRTDPNTEAFF	TGCGCCAGCAGCCCCAGGACAGATCCGAACACTGAAGCTTTCTTT
TRBV7-8	NA	TRBJ2-1	NA	CASSLWGDAEQFF	TGTGCCAGCAGCTTATGGGGGGATGCTGAGCAGTTCTTC
TRBV7-3	NA	TRBJ1-1	NA	CASSLTGITEAFF	TGTGCCAGCAGCCTTACAGGGATCACTGAAGCTTTCTTT
TRBV13	TRBD1	TRBJ1-3	few	CASSLRRQGRLVGNTIYF	TGTGCCAGCAGCTTACGTCGACAGGGAAGACTGGTTGGAAACACCATATATTTT
TRBV12-3/TRBV12-4	TRBD1	TRBJ1-1	NA	CASRKGTVSEAFF	TGTGCCAGCAGAAAAGGGACAGTTTCTGAAGCTTTCTTT
TRBV28	NA	TRBJ2-5	NA	CASSFVLGQTQYF	TGTGCCAGCAGTTTCGTACTAGGCCAGACCCAGTACTTC
TRBV9	TRBD2	TRBJ2-1	NA	CASSVGAGGLISSYNEQFF	TGTGCCAGCAGCGTAGGGGCGGGGGGCCTTATCAGCTCCTACAATGAGCAGTTCTTC
TRBV29-1	NA	TRBJ1-2	few	CSVGERGDYGYTF	TGCAGCGTTGGAGAACGGGGAGACTATGGCTACACCTTC
TRBV27	NA	TRBJ1-3	NA	CASSLSGTGGNTIYF	TGTGCCAGCAGTTTAAGTGGAACAGGGGGAAACACCATATATTTT
TRBV5-1	NA	TRBJ2-1	NA	CASSLVRNNEQFF	TGCGCCAGCAGCTTGGTCAGAAACAATGAGCAGTTCTTC
TRBV19	NA	TRBJ1-1	NA	CASSSQAKSEAFF	TGTGCCAGTAGTAGTCAGGCCAAGAGTGAAGCTTTCTTT
TRBV5-8	TRBD1	TRBJ1-5	NA	CASSDTGGVKPQHF	TGTGCCAGCAGCGATACAGGGGGCGTGAAGCCCCAGCATTTT
TRBV9	NA	TRBJ2-7	NA	CASSVDYRYEQYF	TGTGCCAGCAGCGTAGACTATCGCTACGAGCAGTACTTC
TRBV19	TRBD1	TRBJ1-1	NA	CASSPATGVEAFF	TGTGCCAGTAGTCCAGCGACAGGGGTCGAGGCTTTCTTT
TRBV18	TRBD1	TRBJ2-2	NA	CASSTYYDRGKTTGELFF	TGTGCCAGCTCAACTTACTACGACAGGGGGAAGACCACCGGGGAGCTGTTTTTT
TRBV11-3	TRBD2	TRBJ2-1	NA	CASSLGGGGKNNEQFF	TGTGCCAGCAGCTTAGGCGGCGGGGGGAAAAACAATGAGCAGTTCTTC
TRBV19	NA	TRBJ1-6	NA	CASTRGINSPLHF	TGTGCCAGTACAAGGGGAATTAATTCACCCCTCCACTTT